These T cell receptor beta chains were read from a single sample in a study of T cell responses to AZD1222 COVID-19 vaccine. Generated by immunoSEQ multiplex PCR, the TCRdb table keeps only in-frame clones and is missing some. The repertoire has 150,000 or so clones, roughly 92% of them found once; the top ten carry over 3%. The sample here was peripheral blood, taken on day 0 of AZD1222 vaccination. All receptors derive from an adult in good health. The CDR3 runs from the conserved cysteine through the conserved F or W. The D gene is left open where the match is weak. Clone size is not always given. Where it is, it says once, few, many or a class for expanded clones.

NA	15	TRBD2	TRBJ2-3	TRBV7-2	CASSGDYGNSDTQYF	TGTGCCAGCAGCGGGGACTACGGGAACTCAGATACGCAGTATTTT
NA	15	TRBD1	TRBJ2-3	TRBV14	CASSQMTGLHYTQYF	TGTGCCAGCAGCCAAATGACAGGGCTTCATTATACGCAGTATTTT
NA	14	NA	TRBJ2-5	TRBV5-4	CASSLKTGQETQYF	TGTGCCAGCAGCTTAAAGACAGGCCAAGAGACCCAGTACTTC
NA	15	TRBD1	TRBJ1-1	TRBV27	CASSVGQGMNTEAFF	TGTGCCAGCAGTGTGGGACAGGGCATGAACACTGAAGCTTTCTTT
NA	17	TRBD2	TRBJ2-7	TRBV3-1/TRBV3-2	CASSPGLAGGSSYEQYF	TGTGCCAGCAGCCCGGGACTAGCGGGAGGGAGCTCCTACGAGCAGTACTTC
NA	13	NA	TRBJ1-2	TRBV5-1	CASSPGTGYGYTF	TGCGCCAGCAGCCCCGGGACCGGGTATGGCTACACCTTC
NA	17	NA	TRBJ2-3	TRBV6-6	CASSPDTPGPSTDTQYF	TGTGCCAGCAGTCCCGACACGCCGGGACCCAGCACAGATACGCAGTATTTT
once	15	NA	TRBJ2-2	TRBV4-2	CASSQWGAITGELFF	TGTGCCAGCAGCCAATGGGGGGCGATCACCGGGGAGCTGTTTTTT
NA	15	NA	TRBJ1-1	TRBV2	CASRGRAGMNTEAFF	TGTGCCAGCAGGGGACGGGCCGGGATGAACACTGAAGCTTTCTTT
NA	14	NA	TRBJ1-2	TRBV9	CASSDPHGFYGYTF	TGTGCCAGCAGCGACCCCCACGGCTTCTATGGCTACACCTTC
NA	17	TRBD2	TRBJ2-7	TRBV14	CASSQAVRLAVTNEQYF	TGTGCCAGCAGCCAGGCTGTTAGACTAGCGGTAACAAACGAGCAGTACTTC
few	15	TRBD1	TRBJ1-1	TRBV7-6	CASSKGRGRETEAFF	TGTGCCAGCAGCAAAGGGAGGGGGCGCGAGACTGAAGCTTTCTTT
NA	14	TRBD1	TRBJ2-7	TRBV6-5	CASRTGGISYEQYF	TGTGCCAGCCGCACAGGGGGCATTTCCTACGAGCAGTACTTC
NA	17	TRBD2	TRBJ2-3	TRBV28	CASSPRLAGVAADTQYF	TGTGCCAGCAGCCCTCGACTAGCGGGAGTTGCAGCAGATACGCAGTATTTT
NA	18	TRBD2	TRBJ2-1	TRBV6-4	CASSRTSGRGGSYNEQFF	TGTGCCAGCAGCCGGACTAGCGGGAGGGGGGGCTCCTACAATGAGCAGTTCTTC
NA	16	TRBD2	TRBJ2-2	TRBV10-1	CASSGGGRPNTGELFF	TGCGCCAGCAGTGGGGGGGGAAGACCGAACACCGGGGAGCTGTTTTTT
NA	16	TRBD1	TRBJ2-6	TRBV18	CASLMGQNSGANVLTF	TGTGCCAGCCTTATGGGACAGAACTCTGGGGCCAACGTCCTGACTTTC
NA	13	TRBD1	TRBJ2-7	TRBV2	CASSRDRVGEQYF	TGTGCCAGCAGCCGGGACAGGGTCGGCGAGCAGTACTTC
NA	16	TRBD1	TRBJ1-6	TRBV5-1	CASSSSGTEYNSPLHF	TGCGCCAGCAGCTCGTCCGGGACAGAGTATAATTCACCCCTCCACTTT
NA	17	TRBD2	TRBJ2-1	TRBV19	CASSTSLAGGSYNEQFF	TGTGCCAGTAGTACCTCACTAGCGGGAGGCTCCTACAATGAGCAGTTCTTC
NA	16	NA	TRBJ2-3	TRBV9	CASSVGLAASTDTQYF	TGTGCCAGCAGCGTAGGGTTAGCAGCTAGCACAGATACGCAGTATTTT
NA	15	TRBD1	TRBJ1-2	TRBV15	CATSTRDRGRYGYTF	TGTGCCACCAGCACCCGGGACAGGGGGAGGTATGGCTACACCTTC
NA	16	TRBD2	TRBJ2-2	TRBV27	CASSHGTSVNTGELFF	TGTGCCAGCAGTCACGGGACTAGCGTGAACACCGGGGAGCTGTTTTTT